This TCR beta chain originates from a study of T-cell reconstitution after alpha-beta-depleted transplantation in children. Preparation of the TCRbeta library involved a method that used unique molecular identifiers. TCRdb passed the PCR reads through MiXCR, listing each CDR3 protein once. This sample carries more than 250,000 distinct CDR3 sequences, 9.9% of them seen once, and the ten largest clones take about 9.5%. This clonotype was seen many times. Per germline, CDR1 MGHRA and CDR2 YSYEKL. CDR3 length: 15 amino acids. J was trimmed by 3 bases and V by 1 base; bases with no gene match: 2. This rearrangement joins TRBV4-1 to TRBJ2-7, with 11 nucleotides matching TRBD2. The sequence came from a human donor who donated a stem cell graft to a child with SCID. This specimen was PBMCs from the stem cell graft donor, taken from the stem cell graft. CDR3 DNA: TGCGCCAGCAGCCAAGGACTAGCGGGGTTCTACGAGCAGTACTTC. Protein product: CASSQGLAGFYEQYF.